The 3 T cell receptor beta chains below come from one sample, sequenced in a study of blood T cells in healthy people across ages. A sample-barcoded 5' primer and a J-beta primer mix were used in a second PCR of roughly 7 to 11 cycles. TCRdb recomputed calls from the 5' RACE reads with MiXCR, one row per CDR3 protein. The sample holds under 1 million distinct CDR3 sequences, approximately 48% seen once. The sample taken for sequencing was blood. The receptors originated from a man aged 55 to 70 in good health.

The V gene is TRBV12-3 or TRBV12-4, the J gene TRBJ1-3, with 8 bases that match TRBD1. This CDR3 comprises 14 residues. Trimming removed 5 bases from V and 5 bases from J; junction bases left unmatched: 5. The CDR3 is CASSVWTGRNTIYF. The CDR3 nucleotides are TGTGCCAGCAGTGTATGGACAGGGCGAAACACCATATATTTT.

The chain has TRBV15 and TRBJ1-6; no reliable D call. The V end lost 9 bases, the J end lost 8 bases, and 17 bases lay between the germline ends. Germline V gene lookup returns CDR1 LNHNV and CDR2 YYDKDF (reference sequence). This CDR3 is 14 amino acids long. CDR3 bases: TGTGCCACATCGGCGATGGGTCGTGATTCACCCCTCCACTTT. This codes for CATSAMGRDSPLHF.

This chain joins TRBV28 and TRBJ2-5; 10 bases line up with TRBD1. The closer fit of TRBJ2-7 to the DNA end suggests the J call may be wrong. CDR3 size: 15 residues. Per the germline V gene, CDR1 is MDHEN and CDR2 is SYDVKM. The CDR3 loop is CASRARDRGKYEQYF. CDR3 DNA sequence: TGTGCCAGCAGAGCCCGGGACAGGGGCAAATACGAGCAGTACTTC.